Below are 5 T cell receptor beta chains sequenced from a single sample in a study of identical twins. TCRdb re-analysed the 5' RACE reads in MiXCR, keeping a single row per CDR3 protein. The repertoire has 450,000 or so distinct CDR3 sequences, roughly 26% of them found once; the top ten carry just under 3%. This sample was also put to use in a study of T cells expressing NK-cell markers.

The sample comprised CD4+ T cells sorted from blood. The receptors were gathered from a young woman in good health.

This clonotype showed up just a few times. The chain employs TRBV12-3 or TRBV12-4 and TRBJ2-3, with 13 bases aligning to TRBD2. The V segment lost 6 bases and the J segment 2 bases; nucleotides outside the gene matches: 5. This CDR3 spans 16 amino acids. The CDR3 DNA follows: TGTGCCAGCAGAAGACTAGCGGGGGGACACACAGATACGCAGTATTTT. Translating gives CASRRLAGGHTDTQYF.

This sequence joins TRBV20-1 and TRBJ2-7; TRBD1 agrees at 8 bases. Germline lookup yields CDR1 DFQATT and CDR2 SNEGSKA (reference sequence). The CDR3 loop spans 14 amino acids. The trim removed 1 base at V and 0 bases at J, leaving 2 bases unmatched. The CDR3 DNA sequence: TGCAGTGCTAGAGTGGGACAGGTCTCCTACGAGCAGTACTTC. It translates to CSARVGQVSYEQYF.

The V gene is TRBV12-3 or TRBV12-4, the J gene TRBJ1-1; no reliable D call. V lost 2 bases and J 1 base, leaving 8 bases between the germline ends. The CDR3 loop spans 14 amino acids. The CDR3 protein is CASSLFPGNTEAFF. The DNA of the CDR3 is TGTGCCAGCAGTTTATTTCCAGGGAACACTGAAGCTTTCTTT.

The CDR3 sequence: CAISEQGTAYEQYF. The CDR3 nucleotides read TGTGCCATCAGTGAACAGGGGACCGCCTACGAGCAGTACTTC. The rearrangement joins TRBV10-3 to TRBJ2-7, with TRBD1 matching over 7 bases. V was clipped by 3 bases and J by 2 bases; unmatched bases: 4. There are 14 residues in the CDR3. The germline CDR1 and CDR2 sequences are ENHRY and SYGVKD.

The chain has TRBV5-6 and TRBJ2-5; D is uncertain. The V gene's germline CDR1 is SGHDT and CDR2 YYEEEE. The V end lost 3 bases, the J end lost 3 bases, and 3 bases lay between the germline ends. This CDR3 region has 11 residues. CDR3 nucleotide sequence: TGTGCCAGCAGCTGGAAAGAGACCCAGTACTTC. This translates into CASSWKETQYF. The complete variable domain, with remaining parts taken from reference TRBV5-6 and TRBJ2-5, reads DAGVTQSPTHLIKTRGQQVTLRCSPKSGHDTVSWYQQALGQGPQFIFQYYEEEERQRGNFPDRFSGHQFPNYSSELNVNALLLGDSALYLCASSWKETQYFGPGTRLLVL.